This TCR beta chain was identified in a study of T cells expressing NK-cell markers. Overall study findings and caveats: The CD3+CD56-NKG2C+ fraction was also led by these clonotypes in several donors.

Germline values: CDR1 DFQATT, CDR2 SNEGSKA (reference sequence). The CDR3 is 12 residues long. A note on this clonotype: The antigen remains unidentified.

Beta-chain TCR cDNA was generated via 5'RACE template switching with UMIs. TCRdb reprocessed the 5' RACE reads and stores each CDR3 protein as one record, lacking DNA. The sample's table shows 400,000 or so distinct CDR3 sequences. The chain is built from TRBV20-1 and TRBJ2-1; no DNA is available, so the TRBD2 call from TCRdb remains unchecked. The specimen was blood T cells: a sorted CD56 or NKG2C T cell subset, CD4+ or CD8+ T cells, or bulk PBMC T cells (not recorded which). The origin of this receptor is a woman in her forties or fifties in good health. CDR3 sequence: CSASTRYNEQFF.